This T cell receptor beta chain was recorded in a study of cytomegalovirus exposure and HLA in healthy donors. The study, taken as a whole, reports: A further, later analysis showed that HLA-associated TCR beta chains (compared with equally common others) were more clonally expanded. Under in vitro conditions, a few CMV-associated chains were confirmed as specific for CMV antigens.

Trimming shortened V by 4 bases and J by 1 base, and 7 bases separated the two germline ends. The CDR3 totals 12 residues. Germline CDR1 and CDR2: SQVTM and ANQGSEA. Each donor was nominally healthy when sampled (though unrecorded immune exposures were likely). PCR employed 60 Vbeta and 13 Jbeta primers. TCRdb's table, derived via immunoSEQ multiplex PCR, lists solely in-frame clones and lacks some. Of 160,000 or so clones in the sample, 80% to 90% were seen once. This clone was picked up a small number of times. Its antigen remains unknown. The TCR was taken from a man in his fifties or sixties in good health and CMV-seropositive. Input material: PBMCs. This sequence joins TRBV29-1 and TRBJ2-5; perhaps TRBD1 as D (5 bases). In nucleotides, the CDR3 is TGCAGCGTTGTACAGGTCCAAGAGACCCAGTACTTC. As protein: CSVVQVQETQYF.